These T cell receptor beta chains were read from a single sample in a study of T cell responses to AZD1222 COVID-19 vaccine. TCRdb's copy holds only in-frame clones and misses some; the assay was immunoSEQ multiplex PCR. Counted here are over 100,000 clones, approximately 87% occurring once; the ten biggest clones make up about 3.5%. The sample in question was peripheral blood, obtained on day 0 of AZD1222 vaccination. The receptors here all came from an adult in good health. Both conserved end residues are part of each CDR3. D genes are given only for firm matches. Clone size is stated in some rows and not others, as once, few, many or a class when expanded.

abundance	j_gene	d_gene	v_gene	CDR3nt	CDR3aa
-	TRBJ1-2	-	TRBV3-1/TRBV3-2	TGTGCCAGCAGCCCATCCCCCCAGAACTATGGCTACACCTTC	CASSPSPQNYGYTF
-	TRBJ2-2	-	TRBV7-9	TGTGCCAGCAGCCCTAGGGGGACGGGGCTGAACACCGGGGAGCTGTTTTTT	CASSPRGTGLNTGELFF
-	TRBJ1-2	TRBD1	TRBV18	TGTGCCAGCTCACCCTTGGACAGGGGGCACTATGGCTACACCTTC	CASSPLDRGHYGYTF
-	TRBJ2-1	-	TRBV9	TGTGCCAGCAGCGTAGAAATGTGGGACTCGAAGTTCTTC	CASSVEMWDSKFF
-	TRBJ1-4	-	TRBV11-2	TGTGCCAGCAGCTTATCCGTGGGGCAGGGGCGCGAAAAACTGTTTTTT	CASSLSVGQGREKLFF
-	TRBJ1-2	-	TRBV2	TGTGCCAGCAGCGAGAACTATGGCTACACCTTC	CASSENYGYTF
-	TRBJ2-7	-	TRBV14	TGTGCCAGCAGCCACATCAGTAGGGGGGGCTACGAGCAGTACTTC	CASSHISRGGYEQYF
-	TRBJ1-1	-	TRBV27	TGTGCCAGCTCCACCATTCGGAACACTGAAGCTTTCTTT	CASSTIRNTEAFF
-	TRBJ1-2	TRBD1	TRBV7-9	TGTGCCAGCAGCTGGACAGGAAGCTACTATGGCTACACCTTC	CASSWTGSYYGYTF
-	TRBJ1-3	TRBD1	TRBV6-2/TRBV6-3	TGTGCCAGCAGCCCTTGGAGGGGGCAGGCTGGAAACACCATATATTTT	CASSPWRGQAGNTIYF
few	TRBJ1-1	TRBD1	TRBV10-3	TGTGCCATCAGTGGACAGGGTCGGAACACTGAAGCTTTCTTT	CAISGQGRNTEAFF
-	TRBJ2-3	TRBD1	TRBV6-4	TGTGCCAGCAGTCCGACAGGGGAGACAGATACGCAGTATTTT	CASSPTGETDTQYF
-	TRBJ1-2	-	TRBV7-2	TGTGCCAGCAGCTTGCCGACCGGGGACGTCACGGGCTACACCTTC	CASSLPTGDVTGYTF
-	TRBJ2-7	-	TRBV6-6	TGTGCCAGCAGTCGACGGACCGGGGACGGTCAGATACATACCTACGAGCAGTACTTC	CASSRRTGDGQIHTYEQYF